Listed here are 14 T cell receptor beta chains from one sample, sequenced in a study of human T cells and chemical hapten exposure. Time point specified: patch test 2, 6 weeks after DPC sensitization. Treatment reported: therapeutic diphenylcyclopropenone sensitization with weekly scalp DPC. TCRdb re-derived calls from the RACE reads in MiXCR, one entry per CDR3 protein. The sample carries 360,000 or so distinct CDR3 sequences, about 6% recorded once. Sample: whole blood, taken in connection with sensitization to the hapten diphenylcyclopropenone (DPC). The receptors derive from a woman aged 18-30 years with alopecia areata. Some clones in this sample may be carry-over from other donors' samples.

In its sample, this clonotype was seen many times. CDR3 DNA: TGCAGCGGAAACGACGGCACCGGGGAGCTGTTTTTT. Its protein is CSGNDGTGELFF. V and J are TRBV29-1 and TRBJ2-2; D is undetermined. CDR3 size: 12 residues. CDR1 and CDR2 from the germline V gene are SQVTM and ANQGSEA. Deletions cut 7 bases from V and 4 bases from J, with 10 bases between.

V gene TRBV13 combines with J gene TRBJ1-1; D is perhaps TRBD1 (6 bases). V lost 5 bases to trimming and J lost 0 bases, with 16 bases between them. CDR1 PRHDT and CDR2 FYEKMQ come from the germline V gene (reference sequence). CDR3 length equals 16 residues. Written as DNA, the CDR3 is TGTGCCAGCAGCCAGGGATGGGGGCGCATGAACACTGAAGCTTTCTTT. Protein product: CASSQGWGRMNTEAFF.

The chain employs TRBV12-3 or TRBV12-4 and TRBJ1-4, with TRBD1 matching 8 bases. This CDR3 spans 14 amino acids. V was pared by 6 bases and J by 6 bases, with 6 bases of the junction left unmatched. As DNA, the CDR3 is TGTGCCAGCAGCACTTCGACAGGGGATGAAAAACTGTTTTTT. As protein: CASSTSTGDEKLFF.

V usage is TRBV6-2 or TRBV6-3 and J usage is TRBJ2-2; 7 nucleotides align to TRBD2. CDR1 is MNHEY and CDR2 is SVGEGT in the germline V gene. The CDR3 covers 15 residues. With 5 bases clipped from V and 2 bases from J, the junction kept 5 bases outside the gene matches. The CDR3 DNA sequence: TGTGCCAGCAGTCTAGCGGTAGCCAACACCGGGGAGCTGTTTTTT. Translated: CASSLAVANTGELFF.

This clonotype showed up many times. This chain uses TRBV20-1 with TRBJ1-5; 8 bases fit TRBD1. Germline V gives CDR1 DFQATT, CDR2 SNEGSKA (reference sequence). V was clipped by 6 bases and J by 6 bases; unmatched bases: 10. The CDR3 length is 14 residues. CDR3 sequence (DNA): TGCAGTGCCCGAAGCCCCGACAGGGGTCAGCCCCAGCATTTT. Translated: CSARSPDRGQPQHF.

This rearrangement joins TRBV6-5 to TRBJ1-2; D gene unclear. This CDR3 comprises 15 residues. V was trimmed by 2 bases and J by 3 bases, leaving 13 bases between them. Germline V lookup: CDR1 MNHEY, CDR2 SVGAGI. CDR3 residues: CASSYSRLTHYGYTF. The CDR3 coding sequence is TGTGCCAGCAGTTACAGCAGGCTTACCCACTATGGCTACACCTTC.

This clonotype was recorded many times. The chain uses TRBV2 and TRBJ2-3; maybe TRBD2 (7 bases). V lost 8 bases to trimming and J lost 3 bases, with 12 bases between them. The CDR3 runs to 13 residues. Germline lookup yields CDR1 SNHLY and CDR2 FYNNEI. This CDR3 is CASSGGQTDTQYF. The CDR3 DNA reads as TGTGCCAGCTCGGGGGGCCAAACAGATACGCAGTATTTT.

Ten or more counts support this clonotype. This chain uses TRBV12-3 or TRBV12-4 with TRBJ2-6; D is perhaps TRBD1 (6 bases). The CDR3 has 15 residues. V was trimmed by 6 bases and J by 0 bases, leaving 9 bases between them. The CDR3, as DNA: TGTGCCAGCAGCTGGACAGCCTCTGGGGCCAACGTCCTGACTTTC. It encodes CASSWTASGANVLTF.

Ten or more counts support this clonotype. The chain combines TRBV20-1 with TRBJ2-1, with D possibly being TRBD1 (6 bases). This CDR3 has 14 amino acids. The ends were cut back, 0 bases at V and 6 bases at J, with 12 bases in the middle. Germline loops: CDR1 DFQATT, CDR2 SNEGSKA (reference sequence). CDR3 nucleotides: TGCAGTGCTAGAGATACAGGGATCAGCAATGAGCAGTTCTTC. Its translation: CSARDTGISNEQFF.

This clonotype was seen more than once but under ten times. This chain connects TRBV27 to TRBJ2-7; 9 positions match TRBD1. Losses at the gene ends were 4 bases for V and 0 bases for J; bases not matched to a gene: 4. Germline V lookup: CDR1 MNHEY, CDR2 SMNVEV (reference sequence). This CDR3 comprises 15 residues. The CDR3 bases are TGTGCCAGCAGTTGGACAGGGGATTTCTCCTACGAGCAGTACTTC. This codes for CASSWTGDFSYEQYF.

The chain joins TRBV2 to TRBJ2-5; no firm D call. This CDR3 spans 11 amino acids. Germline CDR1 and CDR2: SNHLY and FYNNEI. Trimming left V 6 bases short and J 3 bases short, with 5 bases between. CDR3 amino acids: CASRQEETQYF. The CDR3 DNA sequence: TGTGCCAGCAGGCAGGAAGAGACCCAGTACTTC.

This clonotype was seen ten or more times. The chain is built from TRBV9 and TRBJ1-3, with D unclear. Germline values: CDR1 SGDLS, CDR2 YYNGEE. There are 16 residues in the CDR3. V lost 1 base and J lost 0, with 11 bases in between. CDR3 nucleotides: TGTGCCAGCAGCGTACGTTTGGATTCCTCTGGAAACACCATATATTTT. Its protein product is CASSVRLDSSGNTIYF.

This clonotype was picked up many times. This CDR3 reads CASSQNTGADTQYF. CDR3 DNA: TGTGCCAGCAGCCAAAACACGGGGGCAGATACGCAGTATTTT. The chain carries TRBV3-1 and TRBJ2-3; D is possibly TRBD2 (6 bases). Germline assignment: CDR1 LGHDT and CDR2 YNNKEL (reference sequence). This CDR3 is 14 amino acids long. V shed 2 bases and J shed 4 bases, with 10 bases lying between them.

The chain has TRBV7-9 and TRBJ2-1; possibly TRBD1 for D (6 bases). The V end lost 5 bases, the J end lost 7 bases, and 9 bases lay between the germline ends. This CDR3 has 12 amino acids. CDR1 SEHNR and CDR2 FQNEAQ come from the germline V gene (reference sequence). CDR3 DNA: TGTGCCAGCAGCGTACAGGGAAATGAGCAGTTCTTC. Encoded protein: CASSVQGNEQFF.